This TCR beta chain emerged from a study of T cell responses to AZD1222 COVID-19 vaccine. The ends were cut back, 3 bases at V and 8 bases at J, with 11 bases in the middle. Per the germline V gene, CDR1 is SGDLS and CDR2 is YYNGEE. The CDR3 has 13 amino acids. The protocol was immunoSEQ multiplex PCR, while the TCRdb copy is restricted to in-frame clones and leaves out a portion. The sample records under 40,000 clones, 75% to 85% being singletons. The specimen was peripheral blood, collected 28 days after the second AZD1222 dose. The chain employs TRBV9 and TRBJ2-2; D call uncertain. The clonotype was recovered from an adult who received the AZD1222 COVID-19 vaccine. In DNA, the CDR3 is TGTGCCAGCAGCGCCTCACCCCTGGGGGAGCTGTTTTTT. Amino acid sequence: CASSASPLGELFF.